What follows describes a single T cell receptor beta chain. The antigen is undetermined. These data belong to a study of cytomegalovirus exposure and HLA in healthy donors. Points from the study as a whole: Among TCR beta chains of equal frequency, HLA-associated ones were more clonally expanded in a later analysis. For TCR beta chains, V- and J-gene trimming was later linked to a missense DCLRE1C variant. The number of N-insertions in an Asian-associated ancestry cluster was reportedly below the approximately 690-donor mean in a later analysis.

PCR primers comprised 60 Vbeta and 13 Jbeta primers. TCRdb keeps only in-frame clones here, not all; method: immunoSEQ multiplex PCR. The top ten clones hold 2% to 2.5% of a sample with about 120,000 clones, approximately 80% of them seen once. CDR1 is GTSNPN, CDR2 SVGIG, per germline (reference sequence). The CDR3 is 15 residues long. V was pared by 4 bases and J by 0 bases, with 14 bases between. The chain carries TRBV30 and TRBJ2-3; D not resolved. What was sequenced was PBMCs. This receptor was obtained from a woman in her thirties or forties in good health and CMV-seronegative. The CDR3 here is CAWTFLGTSTDTQYF. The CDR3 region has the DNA TGTGCCTGGACCTTTCTAGGTACAAGCACAGATACGCAGTATTTT.